A few counts support the clone carrying this TCR beta chain. Antigen: not known. The CDR3 has 12 residues. Germline CDR1 is DFQATT and CDR2 is SNEGSKA (reference sequence). The germline V and J ends were trimmed by 6 bases and 6 bases, with 9 bases remaining between them. This entry is derived from a study of vaccination and CD4 T cells after COVID-19. Notes on the study in general: The study found that a median about 88% of reactive clones in convalescent patients appeared only post-vaccination.

Treatment specified: approximately 9-day PBMC culture with coronavirus spike peptide pools or control peptides (ViraFEST assay). The Oncomine TCR Beta short-read assay was applied to DNA of cultured CD4+ T cells. Using its own MiXCR run on the PCR reads, TCRdb lists one record per CDR3 protein. The repertoire has about 19,000 distinct CDR3 sequences, approximately 52% of them found once; the top ten carry around 2.6%. The receptor comes from a human donor who had recovered from COVID-19. This sequence joins TRBV20-1 and TRBJ1-6; D is ambiguous. Sequences were derived from CD4+ T cells from blood, cultured in vitro, sampled after SARS-CoV-2 vaccination. CDR3 coding DNA: TGCAGTGCCTGGACGGGTAATTCACCCCTCCACTTT. It translates to CSAWTGNSPLHF.